This T cell receptor (beta chain) was obtained from a study of T cell repertoires in MIS-A myocarditis (dated by TCRdb to between 2020 and 2023). Including the terminal cysteine and phenylalanine, the CDR3 comprises 12 residues. The sequence is cut down to CDR3 DNA, 36 bases in frame from base 1. Trimming takes 10 bases from V and 0 bases from J, and the germline ends sit 7 bases apart. To note about this clone: The specificity of this receptor is unknown. There are no base qualities to consult, and no much larger clone falls within one base.

The QIAamp DNA FFPE kit was used to extract genomic DNA from formalin-fixed paraffin-embedded autopsy tissue. TCRbeta CDR3 regions were amplified by the immunoSEQ bias-controlled multiplex PCR and were subjected to high-throughput sequencing. Processing in the source paper ran as follows. The immunoSEQ vendor pipeline collapsed and filtered CDR3 sequences to measure the abundance and frequency of each unique TCRbeta CDR3. Dominant CDR3 amino acid sequences were clustered with SARS-CoV-2-specific ImmuneCODE TCRbeta sequences by CD-HIT using a 90% global sequence identity threshold. A clone was classed as hyperexpanded at a frequency of 0.1 to 1 and as large at a frequency of 0.01 to 0.1. For the dominant clones, CDR3 amino acid sequences and V and J gene assignments were confirmed with MiXCR. The R stringdist package was used to compute Levenshtein distances between the patient clonotypes and the ImmuneCODE hits. TCRdb took this table from immuneACCESS and kept in-frame rearrangements with V and J called. Such tables lack part of the clones; where checked against another copy, unresolved V genes explain under half of the gap, and the rest is unexplained. V and J calls and clone size are those listed in that table; D and trimming were worked out from the DNA. Recorded for this sample are about 11,000 clones; 65% to 90% of them occurred a single time. The ten largest clones add up to over 25% of the sample.

Rearrangement joined TRBV12-3 or TRBV12-4 to TRBJ2-1, with the D gene not clear enough to name. Sequencing was carried out using right ventricle heart tissue obtained at autopsy. The sample's cell subset or site, from its label and the paper: cardiac tissue sample (left or right ventricle, interventricular septum, or pericardium). The origin of this receptor is a man aged 18 to 29 with fulminant myocarditis from multisystem inflammatory syndrome in adults (MIS-A) after COVID-19. The CDR3 protein: CATRNSYNEQFF. The DNA is TGTGCCACCAGGAACTCCTACAATGAGCAGTTCTTC.